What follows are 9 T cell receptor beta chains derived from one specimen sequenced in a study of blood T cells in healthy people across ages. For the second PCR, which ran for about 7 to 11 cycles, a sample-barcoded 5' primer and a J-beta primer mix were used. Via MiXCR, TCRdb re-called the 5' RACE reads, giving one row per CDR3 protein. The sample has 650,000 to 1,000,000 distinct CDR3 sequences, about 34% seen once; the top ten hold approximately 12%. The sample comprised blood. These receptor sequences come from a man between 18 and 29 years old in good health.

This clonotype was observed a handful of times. CDR3 loop: CSARDEGYVNEQFF. The DNA for the CDR3 is TGCAGTGCTAGAGATGAGGGGTATGTCAATGAGCAGTTCTTC. The chain recombines TRBV20-1 with TRBJ2-1; D assignment may be TRBD1 or TRBD2 (5 bases each). The CDR3 contains 14 residues. Trimming removed 0 bases from V and 6 bases from J, with 12 bases in between. In germline, CDR1 is DFQATT, CDR2 SNEGSKA (reference sequence).

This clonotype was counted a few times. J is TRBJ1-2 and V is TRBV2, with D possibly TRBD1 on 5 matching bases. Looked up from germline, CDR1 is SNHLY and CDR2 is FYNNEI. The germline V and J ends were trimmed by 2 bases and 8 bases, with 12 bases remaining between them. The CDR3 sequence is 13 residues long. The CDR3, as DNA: TGTGCCAGCAGTGAACAAACAGGAGGAGGCTACACCTTC. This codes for CASSEQTGGGYTF.

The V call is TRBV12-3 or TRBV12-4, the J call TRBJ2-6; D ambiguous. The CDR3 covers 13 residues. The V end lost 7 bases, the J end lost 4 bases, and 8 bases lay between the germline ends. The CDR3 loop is CASITNGANVLTF. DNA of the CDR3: TGTGCCAGCATCACCAACGGGGCCAACGTCCTGACTTTC.

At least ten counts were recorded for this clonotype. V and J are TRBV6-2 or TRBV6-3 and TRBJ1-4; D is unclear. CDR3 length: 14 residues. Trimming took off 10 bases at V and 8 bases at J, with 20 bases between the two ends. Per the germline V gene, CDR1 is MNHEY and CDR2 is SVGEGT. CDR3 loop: CATGPAATGEKLFF. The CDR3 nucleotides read TGTGCCACCGGACCGGCAGCCACGGGGGAAAAACTGTTTTTT.

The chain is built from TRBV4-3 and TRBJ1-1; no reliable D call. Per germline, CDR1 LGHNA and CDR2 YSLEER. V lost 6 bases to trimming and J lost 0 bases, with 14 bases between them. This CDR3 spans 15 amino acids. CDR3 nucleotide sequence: TGCGCCAGCAGGATTGAAGACGGTGTGAACACTGAAGCTTTCTTT. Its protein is CASRIEDGVNTEAFF.

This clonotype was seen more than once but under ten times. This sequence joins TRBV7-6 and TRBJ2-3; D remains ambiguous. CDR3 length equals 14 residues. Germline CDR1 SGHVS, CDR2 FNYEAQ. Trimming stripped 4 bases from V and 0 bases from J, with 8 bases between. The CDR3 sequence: CASSSLGSTDTQYF. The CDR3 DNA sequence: TGTGCCAGCAGCTCGCTTGGGAGCACAGATACGCAGTATTTT.

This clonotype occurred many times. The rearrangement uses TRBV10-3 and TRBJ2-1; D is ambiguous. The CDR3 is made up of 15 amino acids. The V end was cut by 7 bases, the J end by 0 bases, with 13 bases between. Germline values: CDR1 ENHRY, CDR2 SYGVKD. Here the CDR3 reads CAITSGVSSYNEQFF. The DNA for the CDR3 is TGTGCCATCACGTCCGGAGTCAGCTCCTACAATGAGCAGTTCTTC.

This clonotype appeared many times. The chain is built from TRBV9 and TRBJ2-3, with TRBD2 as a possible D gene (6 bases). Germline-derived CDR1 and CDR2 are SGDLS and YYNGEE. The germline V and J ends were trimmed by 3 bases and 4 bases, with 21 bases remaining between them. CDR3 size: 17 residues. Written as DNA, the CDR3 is TGTGCCAGCAGCGATGGGATCGGGACTCTCATGCCAGATACGCAGTATTTT. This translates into CASSDGIGTLMPDTQYF.

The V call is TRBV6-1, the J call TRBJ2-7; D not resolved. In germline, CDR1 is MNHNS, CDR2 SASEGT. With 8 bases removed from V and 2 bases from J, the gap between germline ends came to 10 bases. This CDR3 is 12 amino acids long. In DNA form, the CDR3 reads TGTGCCAGCTCCAAATTAACCTACGAGCAGTACTTC. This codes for CASSKLTYEQYF.